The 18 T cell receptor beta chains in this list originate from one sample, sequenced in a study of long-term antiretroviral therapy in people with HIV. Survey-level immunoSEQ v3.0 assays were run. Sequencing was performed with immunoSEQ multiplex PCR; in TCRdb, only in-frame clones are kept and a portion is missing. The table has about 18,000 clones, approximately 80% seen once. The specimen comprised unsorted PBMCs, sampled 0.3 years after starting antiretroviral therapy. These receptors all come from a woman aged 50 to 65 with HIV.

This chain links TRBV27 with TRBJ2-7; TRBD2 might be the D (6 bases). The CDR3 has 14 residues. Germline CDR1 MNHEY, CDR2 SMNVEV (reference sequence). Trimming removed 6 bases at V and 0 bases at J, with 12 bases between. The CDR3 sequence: CASRGLGGSYEQYV. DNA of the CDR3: TGTGCCAGCAGAGGACTCGGGGGCTCCTACGAGCAGTACGTC.

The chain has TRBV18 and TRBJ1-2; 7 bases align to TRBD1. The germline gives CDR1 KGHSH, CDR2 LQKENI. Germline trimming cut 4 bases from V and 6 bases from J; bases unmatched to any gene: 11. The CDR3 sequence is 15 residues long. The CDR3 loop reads CASSLETGKGDGYTF. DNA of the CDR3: TGTGCCAGCTCACTCGAGACAGGGAAAGGCGATGGCTACACCTTC.

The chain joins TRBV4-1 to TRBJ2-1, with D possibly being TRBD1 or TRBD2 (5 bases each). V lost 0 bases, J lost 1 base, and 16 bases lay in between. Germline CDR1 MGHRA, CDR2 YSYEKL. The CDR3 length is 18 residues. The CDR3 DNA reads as TGCGCCAGCAGCCAAGAACGGGACGGGGTGGGGTCCTACAATGAGCAGTTCTTC. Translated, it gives CASSQERDGVGSYNEQFF.

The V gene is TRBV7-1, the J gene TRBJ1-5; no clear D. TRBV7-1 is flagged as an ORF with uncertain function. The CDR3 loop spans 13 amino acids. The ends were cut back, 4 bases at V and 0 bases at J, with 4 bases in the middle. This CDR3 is CASSLDSNQPQHF. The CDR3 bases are TGTGCCAGCAGCTTAGATAGCAATCAGCCCCAGCATTTT.

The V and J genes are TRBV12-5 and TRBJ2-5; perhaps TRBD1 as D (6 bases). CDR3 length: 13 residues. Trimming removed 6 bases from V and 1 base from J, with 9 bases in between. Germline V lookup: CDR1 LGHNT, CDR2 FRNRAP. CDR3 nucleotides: TGTGCTAGTGGGATGGACAGCCAAGAGACCCAGTACTTC. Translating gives CASGMDSQETQYF.

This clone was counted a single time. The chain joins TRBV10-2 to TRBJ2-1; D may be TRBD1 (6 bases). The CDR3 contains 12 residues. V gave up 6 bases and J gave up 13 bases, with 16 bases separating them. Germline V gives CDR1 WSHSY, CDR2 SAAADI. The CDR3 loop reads CASRLQGMGQFF. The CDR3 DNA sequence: TGCGCCAGCAGATTACAGGGCATGGGCCAGTTCTTC.

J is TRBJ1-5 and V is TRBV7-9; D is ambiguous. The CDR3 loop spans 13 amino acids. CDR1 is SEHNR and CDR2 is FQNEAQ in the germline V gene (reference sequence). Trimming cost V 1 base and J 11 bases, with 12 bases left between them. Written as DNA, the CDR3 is TGTGCCAGCAGCTTAGGAAGTGACAAGGCCCAGCATTTT. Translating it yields CASSLGSDKAQHF. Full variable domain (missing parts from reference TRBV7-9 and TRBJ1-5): DTGVSQNPRHKITKRGQNVTFRCDPISEHNRLYWYRQTLGQGPEFLTYFQNEAQLEKSRLLSDRFSAERPKGSFSTLEIQRTEQGDSAMYLCASSLGSDKAQHFGDGTRLSIL.

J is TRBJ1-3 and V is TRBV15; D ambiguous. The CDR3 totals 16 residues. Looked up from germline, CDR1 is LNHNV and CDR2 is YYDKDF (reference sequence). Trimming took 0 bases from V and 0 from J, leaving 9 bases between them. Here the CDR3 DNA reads TGTGCCACCAGCAGAGATCGAACTACCTCTGGAAACACCATATATTTT. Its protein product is CATSRDRTTSGNTIYF.

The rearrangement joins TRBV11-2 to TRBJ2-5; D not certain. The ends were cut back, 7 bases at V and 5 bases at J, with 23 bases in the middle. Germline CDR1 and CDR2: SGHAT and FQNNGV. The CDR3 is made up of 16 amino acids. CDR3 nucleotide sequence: TGTGCCAGCATGAGCCGAGTTGATCGTGATCGGGAGACCCAGTACTTC. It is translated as CASMSRVDRDRETQYF. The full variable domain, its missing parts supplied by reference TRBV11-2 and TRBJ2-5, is EAGVAQSPRYKIIEKRQSVAFWCNPISGHATLYWYQQILGQGPKLLIQFQNNGVVDDSQLPKDRFSAERLKGVDSTLKIQPAKLEDSAVYLCASMSRVDRDRETQYFGPGTRLLVL.

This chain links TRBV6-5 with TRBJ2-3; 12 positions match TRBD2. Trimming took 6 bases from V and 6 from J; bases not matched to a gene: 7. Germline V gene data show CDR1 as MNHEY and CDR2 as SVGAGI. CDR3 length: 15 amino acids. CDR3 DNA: TGTGCCAGCAGCCCTAGCGGGGGGGTGACTGATACGCAGTATTTT. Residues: CASSPSGGVTDTQYF.

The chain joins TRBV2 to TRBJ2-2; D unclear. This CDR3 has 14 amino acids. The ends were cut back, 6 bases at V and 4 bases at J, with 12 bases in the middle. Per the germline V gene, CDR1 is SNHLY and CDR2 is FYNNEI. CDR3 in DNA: TGTGCCAGCAGCGCATGGCCTTCCACCGGGGAGCTGTTTTTT. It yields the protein CASSAWPSTGELFF.

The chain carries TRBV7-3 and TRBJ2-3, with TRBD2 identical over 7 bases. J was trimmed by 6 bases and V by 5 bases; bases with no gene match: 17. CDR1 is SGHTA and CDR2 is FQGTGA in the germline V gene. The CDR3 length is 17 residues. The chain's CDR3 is CASSPDRWGGNNDTQYF. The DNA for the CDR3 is TGTGCCAGCAGCCCCGACCGATGGGGGGGGAATAACGATACGCAGTATTTT.

The CDR3 is CASTRGTNEKLFF. The CDR3 DNA is TGTGCCAGCACTCGCGGGACTAATGAAAAACTGTTTTTT. The chain joins TRBV5-5 to TRBJ1-4; no clear D. Germline CDR1 SGHKS, CDR2 YYEKEE (reference sequence). With 6 bases removed from V and 2 bases from J, the gap between germline ends came to 8 bases. This CDR3 is built from 13 residues.

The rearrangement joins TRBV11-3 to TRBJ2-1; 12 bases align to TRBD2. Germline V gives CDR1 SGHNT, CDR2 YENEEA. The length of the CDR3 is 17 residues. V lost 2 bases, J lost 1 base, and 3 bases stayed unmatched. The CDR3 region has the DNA TGTGCCAGCAGCTTAACTAGCGGGGGGCTATCCTACAATGAGCAGTTCTTC. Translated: CASSLTSGGLSYNEQFF.

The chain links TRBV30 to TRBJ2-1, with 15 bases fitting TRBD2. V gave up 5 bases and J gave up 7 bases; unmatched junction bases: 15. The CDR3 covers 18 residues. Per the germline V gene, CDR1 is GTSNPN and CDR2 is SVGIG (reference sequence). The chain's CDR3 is CAWRNSWTSGGEMNEQFF. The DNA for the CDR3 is TGTGCCTGGCGAAACTCCTGGACTAGCGGGGGGGAGATGAATGAGCAGTTCTTC.

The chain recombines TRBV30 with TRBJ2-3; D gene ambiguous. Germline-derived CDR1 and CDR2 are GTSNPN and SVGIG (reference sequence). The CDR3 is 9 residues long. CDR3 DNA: TGTGTGTGGGCAGATACGCAGTATTTT. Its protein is CVWADTQYF.

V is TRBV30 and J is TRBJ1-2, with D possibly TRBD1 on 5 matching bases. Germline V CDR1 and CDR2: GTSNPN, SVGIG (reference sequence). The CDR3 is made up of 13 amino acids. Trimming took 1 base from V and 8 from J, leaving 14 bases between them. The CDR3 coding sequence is TGTGCCTGGAGTGCACAGCAGGGAGGCGGCTACACCTTC. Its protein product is CAWSAQQGGGYTF.

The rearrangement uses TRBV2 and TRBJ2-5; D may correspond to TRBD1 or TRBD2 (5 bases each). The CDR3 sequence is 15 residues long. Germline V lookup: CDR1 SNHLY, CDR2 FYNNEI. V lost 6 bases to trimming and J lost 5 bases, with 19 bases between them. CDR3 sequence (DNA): TGTGCCAGCAGACCTTTTCGGGGCCCATCCGAGACCCAGTACTTC. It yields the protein CASRPFRGPSETQYF.